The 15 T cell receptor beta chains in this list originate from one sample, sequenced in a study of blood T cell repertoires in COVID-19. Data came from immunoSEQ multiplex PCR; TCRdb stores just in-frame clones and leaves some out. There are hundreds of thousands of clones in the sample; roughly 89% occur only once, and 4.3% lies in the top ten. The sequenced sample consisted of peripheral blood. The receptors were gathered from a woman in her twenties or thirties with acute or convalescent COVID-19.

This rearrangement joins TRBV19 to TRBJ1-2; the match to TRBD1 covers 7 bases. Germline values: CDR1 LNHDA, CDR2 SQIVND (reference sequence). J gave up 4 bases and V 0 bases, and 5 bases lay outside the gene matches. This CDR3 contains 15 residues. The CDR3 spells CASSIDGTVPYGYTF. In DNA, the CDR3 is TGTGCCAGTAGTATAGACGGGACAGTCCCCTATGGCTACACCTTC. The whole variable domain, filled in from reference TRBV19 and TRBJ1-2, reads DGGITQSPKYLFRKEGQNVTLSCEQNLNHDAMYWYRQDPGQGLRLIYYSQIVNDFQKGDIAEGYSVSREKKESFPLTVTSAQKNPTAFYLCASSIDGTVPYGYTFGSGTRLTVV.

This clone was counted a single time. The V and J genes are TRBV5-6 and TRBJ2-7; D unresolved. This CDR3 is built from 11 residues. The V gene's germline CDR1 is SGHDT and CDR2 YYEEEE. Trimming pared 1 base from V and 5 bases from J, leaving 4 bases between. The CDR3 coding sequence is TGTGCCAGCAGCTTGTCAAACGAGCAGTACTTC. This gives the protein CASSLSNEQYF.

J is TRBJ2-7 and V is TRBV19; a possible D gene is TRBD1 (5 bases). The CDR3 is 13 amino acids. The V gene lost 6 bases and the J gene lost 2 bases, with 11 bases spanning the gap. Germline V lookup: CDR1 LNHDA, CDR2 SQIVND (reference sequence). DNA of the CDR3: TGTGCCAGTAGCACGACAGAAACCTACGAGCAGTACTTC. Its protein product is CASSTTETYEQYF.

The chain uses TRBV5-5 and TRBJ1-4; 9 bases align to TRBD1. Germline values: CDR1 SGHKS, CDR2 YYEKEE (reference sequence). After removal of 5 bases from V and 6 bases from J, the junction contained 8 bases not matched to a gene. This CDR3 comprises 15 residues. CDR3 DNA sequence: TGTGCCAGCAGGAACGGGGACAGGGAGGATGAAAAACTGTTTTTT. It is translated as CASRNGDREDEKLFF.

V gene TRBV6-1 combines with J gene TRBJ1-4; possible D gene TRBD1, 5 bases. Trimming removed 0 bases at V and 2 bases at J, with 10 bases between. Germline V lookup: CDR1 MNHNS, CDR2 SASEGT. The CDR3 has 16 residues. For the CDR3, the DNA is TGTGCCAGCAGTGAAGCAATCAGGGCCACTAATGAAAAACTGTTTTTT. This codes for CASSEAIRATNEKLFF.

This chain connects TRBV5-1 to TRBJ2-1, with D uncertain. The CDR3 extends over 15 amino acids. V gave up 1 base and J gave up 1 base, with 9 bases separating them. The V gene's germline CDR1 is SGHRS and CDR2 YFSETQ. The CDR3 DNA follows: TGCGCCAGCAGCTTGATGGCCAATTCCTACAATGAGCAGTTCTTC. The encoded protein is CASSLMANSYNEQFF.

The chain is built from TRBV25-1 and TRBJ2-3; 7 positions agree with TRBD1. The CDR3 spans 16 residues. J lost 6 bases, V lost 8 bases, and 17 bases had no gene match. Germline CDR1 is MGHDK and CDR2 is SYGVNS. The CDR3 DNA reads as TGTGCCAGCGGTTCCGGGACAGTGCTTCGTACGGATACGCAGTATTTT. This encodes CASGSGTVLRTDTQYF.

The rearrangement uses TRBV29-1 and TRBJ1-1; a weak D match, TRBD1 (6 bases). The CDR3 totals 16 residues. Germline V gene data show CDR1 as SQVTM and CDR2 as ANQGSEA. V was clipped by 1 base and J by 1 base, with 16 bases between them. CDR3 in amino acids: CSVEGHRVSGNTEAFF. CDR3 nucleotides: TGCAGCGTTGAAGGACACAGGGTCTCGGGGAACACTGAAGCTTTCTTT.

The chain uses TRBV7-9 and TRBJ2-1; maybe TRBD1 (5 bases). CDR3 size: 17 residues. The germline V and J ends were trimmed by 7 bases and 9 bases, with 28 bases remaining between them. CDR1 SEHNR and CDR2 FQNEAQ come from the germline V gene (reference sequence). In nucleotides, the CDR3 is TGTGCCAGCACCCAATCCGCAGGGTCCCCCGTCATGGGTGAGCAGTTCTTC. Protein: CASTQSAGSPVMGEQFF.

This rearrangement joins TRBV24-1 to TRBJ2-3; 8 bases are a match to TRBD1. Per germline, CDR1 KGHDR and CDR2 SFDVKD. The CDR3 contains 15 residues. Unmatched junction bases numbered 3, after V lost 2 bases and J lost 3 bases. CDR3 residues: CATSDYGQGTDTQYF. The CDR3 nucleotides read TGTGCCACCAGTGATTACGGACAGGGTACAGATACGCAGTATTTT.

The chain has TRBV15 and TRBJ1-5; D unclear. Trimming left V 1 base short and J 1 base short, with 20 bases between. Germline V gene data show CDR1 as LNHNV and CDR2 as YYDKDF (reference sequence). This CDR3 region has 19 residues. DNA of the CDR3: TGTGCCACCAGCAGAGCATCTAAAACATCGGGATCGAGCAATCAGCCCCAGCATTTT. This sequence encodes CATSRASKTSGSSNQPQHF.

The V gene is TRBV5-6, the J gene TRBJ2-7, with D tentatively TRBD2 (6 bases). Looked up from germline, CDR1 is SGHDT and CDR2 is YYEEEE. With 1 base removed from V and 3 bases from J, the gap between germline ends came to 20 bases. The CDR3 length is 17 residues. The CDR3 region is CASSLSGVDYYNYEQYF. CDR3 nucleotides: TGTGCCAGCAGCTTGTCGGGGGTGGACTATTACAACTACGAGCAGTACTTC.

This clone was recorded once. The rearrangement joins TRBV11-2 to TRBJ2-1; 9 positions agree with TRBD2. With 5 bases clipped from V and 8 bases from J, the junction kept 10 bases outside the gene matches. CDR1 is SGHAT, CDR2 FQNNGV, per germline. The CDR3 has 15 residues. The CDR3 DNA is TGTGCCAGCAGCCCAGGCGGGGGGGGGCCCTATGAGCAGTTCTTC. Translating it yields CASSPGGGGPYEQFF.

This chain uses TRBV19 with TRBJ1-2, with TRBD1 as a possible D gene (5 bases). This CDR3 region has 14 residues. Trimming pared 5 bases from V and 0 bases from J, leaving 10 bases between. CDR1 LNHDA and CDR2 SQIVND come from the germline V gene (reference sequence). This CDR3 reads CASSATATNYGYTF. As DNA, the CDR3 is TGTGCCAGTAGTGCGACAGCGACTAACTATGGCTACACCTTC.

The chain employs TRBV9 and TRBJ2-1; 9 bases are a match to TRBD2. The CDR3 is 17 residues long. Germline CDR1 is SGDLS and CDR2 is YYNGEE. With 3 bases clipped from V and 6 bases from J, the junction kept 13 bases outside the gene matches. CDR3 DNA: TGTGCCAGCAGCGGGGACCCGATAGCGGGGGACTTCAATGAGCAGTTCTTC. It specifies CASSGDPIAGDFNEQFF.